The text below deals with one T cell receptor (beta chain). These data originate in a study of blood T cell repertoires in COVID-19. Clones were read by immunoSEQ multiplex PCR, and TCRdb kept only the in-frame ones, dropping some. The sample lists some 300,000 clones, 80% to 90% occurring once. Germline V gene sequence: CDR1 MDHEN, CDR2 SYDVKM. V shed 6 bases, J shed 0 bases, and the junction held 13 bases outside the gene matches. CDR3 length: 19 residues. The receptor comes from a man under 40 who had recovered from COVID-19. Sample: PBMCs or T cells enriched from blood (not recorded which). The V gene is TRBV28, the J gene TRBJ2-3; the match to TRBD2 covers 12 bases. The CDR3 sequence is CASRSPSGGARTSTDTQYF. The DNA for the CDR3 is TGTGCCAGCAGATCACCTAGCGGGGGGGCCCGAACGAGCACAGATACGCAGTATTTT.